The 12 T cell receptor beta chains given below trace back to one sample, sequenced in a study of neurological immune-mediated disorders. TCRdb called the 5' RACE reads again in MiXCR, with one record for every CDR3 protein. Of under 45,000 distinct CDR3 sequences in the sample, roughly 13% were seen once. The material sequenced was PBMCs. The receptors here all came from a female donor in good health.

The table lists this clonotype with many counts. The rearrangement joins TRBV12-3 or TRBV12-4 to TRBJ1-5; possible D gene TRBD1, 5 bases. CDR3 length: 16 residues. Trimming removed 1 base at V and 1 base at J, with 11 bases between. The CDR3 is CASSLGIGTSNQPQHF. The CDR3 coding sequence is TGTGCCAGCAGTTTAGGAATCGGGACCAGCAATCAGCCCCAGCATTTT.

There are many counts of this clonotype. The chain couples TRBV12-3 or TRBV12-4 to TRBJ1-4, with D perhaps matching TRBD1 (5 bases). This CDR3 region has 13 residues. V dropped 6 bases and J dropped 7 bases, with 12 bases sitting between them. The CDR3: CASRPQGGEKLFF. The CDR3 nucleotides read TGTGCCAGCAGACCCCAGGGTGGTGAAAAACTGTTTTTT.

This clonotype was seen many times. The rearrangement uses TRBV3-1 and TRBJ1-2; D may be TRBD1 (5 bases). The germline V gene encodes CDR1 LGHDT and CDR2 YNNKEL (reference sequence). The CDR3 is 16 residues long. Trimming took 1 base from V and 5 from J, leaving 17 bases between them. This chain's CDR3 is CASSQGSRAGLYGYTF. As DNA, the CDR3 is TGTGCCAGCAGCCAAGGGTCTAGGGCAGGGCTATATGGCTACACCTTC.

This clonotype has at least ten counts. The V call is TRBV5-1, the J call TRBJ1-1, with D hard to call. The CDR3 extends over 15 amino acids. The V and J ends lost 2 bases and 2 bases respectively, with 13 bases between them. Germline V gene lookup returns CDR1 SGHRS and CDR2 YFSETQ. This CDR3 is CASSFNQPPNTEAFF. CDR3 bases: TGCGCCAGCAGCTTCAATCAGCCCCCCAACACTGAAGCTTTCTTT.

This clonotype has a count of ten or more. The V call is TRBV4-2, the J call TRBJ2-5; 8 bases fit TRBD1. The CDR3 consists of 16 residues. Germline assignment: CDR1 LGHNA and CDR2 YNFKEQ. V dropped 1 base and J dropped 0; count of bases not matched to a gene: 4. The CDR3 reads CASSQATGGNQETQYF. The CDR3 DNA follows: TGTGCCAGCAGCCAAGCTACAGGGGGGAACCAAGAGACCCAGTACTTC.

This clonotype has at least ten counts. The CDR3 DNA reads as TGCGCCAGCAGCGTCGACCGGGCCAAAAACATTCAGTACTTC. It codes for CASSVDRAKNIQYF. V and J are TRBV5-1 and TRBJ2-4; no definite D call. Germline values: CDR1 SGHRS, CDR2 YFSETQ. Trimming removed 4 bases from V and 1 base from J, with 9 bases in between. The CDR3 runs to 14 residues.

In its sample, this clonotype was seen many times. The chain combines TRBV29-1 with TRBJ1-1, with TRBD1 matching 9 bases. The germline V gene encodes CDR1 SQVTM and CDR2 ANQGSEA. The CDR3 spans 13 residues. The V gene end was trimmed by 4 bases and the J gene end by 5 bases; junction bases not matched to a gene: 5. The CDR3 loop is CSVATGGWTEAFF. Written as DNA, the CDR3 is TGCAGCGTTGCAACAGGGGGCTGGACTGAAGCTTTCTTT.

The CDR3 reads CASRGRTNSPLHF. The CDR3, as DNA: TGTGCCAGCCGGGGACGGACTAATTCACCCCTCCACTTT. This chain uses TRBV7-8 with TRBJ1-6, with D possibly TRBD1 on 5 matching bases. The CDR3 extends over 13 amino acids. Germline CDR1 reads SGHVS; CDR2 reads FQNEAQ. With 8 bases removed from V and 6 bases from J, the gap between germline ends came to 11 bases.

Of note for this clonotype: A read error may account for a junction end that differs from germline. CDR3 amino acids: CQYPGTSGGGEQFF. Written as DNA, the CDR3 is TGCCAGTATCCCGGGACTAGCGGGGGGGGTGAGCAGTTCTTC. The chain joins TRBV6-6 to TRBJ2-1, with 16 bases that match TRBD2. Germline CDR1 is MNHNY and CDR2 is SVGAGI (reference sequence). The CDR3 covers 14 residues.

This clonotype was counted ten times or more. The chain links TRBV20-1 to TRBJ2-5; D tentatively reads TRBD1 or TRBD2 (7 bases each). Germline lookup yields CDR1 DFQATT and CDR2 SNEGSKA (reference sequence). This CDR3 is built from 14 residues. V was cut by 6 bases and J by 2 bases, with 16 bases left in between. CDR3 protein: CSAAGGAGQETQYF. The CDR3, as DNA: TGCAGTGCCGCAGGGGGAGCGGGGCAAGAGACCCAGTACTTC.

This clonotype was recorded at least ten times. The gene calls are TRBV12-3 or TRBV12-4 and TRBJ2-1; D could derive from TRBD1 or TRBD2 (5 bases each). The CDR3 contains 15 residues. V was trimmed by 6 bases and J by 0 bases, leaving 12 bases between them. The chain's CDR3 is CASSPGTPSYNEQFF. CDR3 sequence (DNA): TGTGCCAGCAGCCCCGGGACGCCCTCCTACAATGAGCAGTTCTTC.

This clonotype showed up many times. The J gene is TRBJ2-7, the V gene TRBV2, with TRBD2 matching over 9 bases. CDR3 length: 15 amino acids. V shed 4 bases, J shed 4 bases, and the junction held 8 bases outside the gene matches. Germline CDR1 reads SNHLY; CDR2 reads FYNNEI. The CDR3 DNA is TGTGCCAGCAGTGGAATGGGACTAGCCGGATACGAGCAGTACTTC. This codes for CASSGMGLAGYEQYF.